The clone carrying this TCR beta chain was detected a few times. The antigen remains undetermined. This record comes from a study of STAT5B mutations in CD4+ large granular lymphocyte leukemia. Study information: Cryopreserved patient cells were CD8-depleted, then anti-CD4 bead selected. Study-wide results and caveats: No patients shared main leukemic clonotypes, though roughly 23% appeared at low frequency elsewhere.

CD4+ T-LGLL patients came from Padova, Helsinki and Shinshu hematology units. Per the authors' pipeline: Productive clonotypes were detectable down to 2.59 x 10-5 frequency. Using immunoSEQ multiplex PCR, the repertoire was profiled, and TCRdb retains in-frame clones only, with some absent. The V and J calls and clone size are taken from that table; D and trimming were inferred from the DNA. Of about 6,300 clones listed, 65% to 75% were seen once; the top ten hold approximately 2%. Trimming took 0 bases from V and 5 from J, leaving 4 bases between them. Germline V CDR1 and CDR2: LNHNV, YYDKDF (reference sequence). CDR3 length: 12 amino acids.

This chain links TRBV15 with TRBJ1-2, with unresolved D. This TCR was recovered from a woman between 65 and 79 years old with CD4+ T-cell large granular lymphocyte leukemia. Sequencing input: PBMCs. This CDR3 is CATSREGYGYTF. Here the CDR3 DNA reads TGTGCCACCAGCAGAGAGGGATATGGCTACACCTTC.